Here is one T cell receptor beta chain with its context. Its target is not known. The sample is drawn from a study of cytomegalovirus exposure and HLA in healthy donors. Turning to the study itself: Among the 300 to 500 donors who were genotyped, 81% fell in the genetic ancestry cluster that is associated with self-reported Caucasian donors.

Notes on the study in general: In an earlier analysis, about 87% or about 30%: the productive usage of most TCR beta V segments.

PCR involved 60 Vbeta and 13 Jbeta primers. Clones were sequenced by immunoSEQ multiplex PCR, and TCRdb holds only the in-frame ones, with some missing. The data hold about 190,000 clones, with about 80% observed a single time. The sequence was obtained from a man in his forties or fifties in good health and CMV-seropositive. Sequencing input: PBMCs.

For the CDR3, the DNA is TGTGCCAGCAGTCAAGGCGGCAGGGGGAACAATTCACCCCTCCACTTT. This codes for CASSQGGRGNNSPLHF. The chain couples TRBV21-1 to TRBJ1-6; the table gives TRBD1 as D, unverified against the DNA. TRBV21-1 is deemed a pseudogene. The CDR3 extends over 16 amino acids.